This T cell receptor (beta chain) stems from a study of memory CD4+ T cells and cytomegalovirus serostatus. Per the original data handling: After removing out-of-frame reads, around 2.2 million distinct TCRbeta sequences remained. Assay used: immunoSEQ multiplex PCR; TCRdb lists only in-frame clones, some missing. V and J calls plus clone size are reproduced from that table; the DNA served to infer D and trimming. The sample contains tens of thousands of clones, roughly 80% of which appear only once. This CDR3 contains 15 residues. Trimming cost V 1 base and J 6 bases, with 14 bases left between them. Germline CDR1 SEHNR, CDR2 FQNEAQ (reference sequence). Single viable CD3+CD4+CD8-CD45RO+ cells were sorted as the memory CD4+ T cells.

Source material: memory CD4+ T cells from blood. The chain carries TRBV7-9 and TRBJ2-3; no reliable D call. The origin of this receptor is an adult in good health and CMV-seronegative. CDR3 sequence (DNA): TGTGCCAGCAGCTTAGACTCCGCACGATGGGATACGCAGTATTTT. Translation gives CASSLDSARWDTQYF.